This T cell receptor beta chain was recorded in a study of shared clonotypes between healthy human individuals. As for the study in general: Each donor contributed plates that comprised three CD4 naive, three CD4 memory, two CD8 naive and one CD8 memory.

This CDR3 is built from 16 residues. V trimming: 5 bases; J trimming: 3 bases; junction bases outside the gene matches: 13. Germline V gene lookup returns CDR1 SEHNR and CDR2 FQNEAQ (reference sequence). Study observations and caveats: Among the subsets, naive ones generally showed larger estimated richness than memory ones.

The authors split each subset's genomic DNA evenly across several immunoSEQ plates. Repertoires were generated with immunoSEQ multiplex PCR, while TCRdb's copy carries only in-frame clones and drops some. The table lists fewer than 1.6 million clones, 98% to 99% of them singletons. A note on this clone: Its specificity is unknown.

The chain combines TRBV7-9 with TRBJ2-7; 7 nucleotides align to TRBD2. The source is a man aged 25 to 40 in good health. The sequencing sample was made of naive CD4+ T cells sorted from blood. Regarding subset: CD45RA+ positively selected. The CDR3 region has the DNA TGTGCCAGCAGCCCACTTTTGGGGGGAGGGATCTACGAGCAGTACTTC. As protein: CASSPLLGGGIYEQYF.